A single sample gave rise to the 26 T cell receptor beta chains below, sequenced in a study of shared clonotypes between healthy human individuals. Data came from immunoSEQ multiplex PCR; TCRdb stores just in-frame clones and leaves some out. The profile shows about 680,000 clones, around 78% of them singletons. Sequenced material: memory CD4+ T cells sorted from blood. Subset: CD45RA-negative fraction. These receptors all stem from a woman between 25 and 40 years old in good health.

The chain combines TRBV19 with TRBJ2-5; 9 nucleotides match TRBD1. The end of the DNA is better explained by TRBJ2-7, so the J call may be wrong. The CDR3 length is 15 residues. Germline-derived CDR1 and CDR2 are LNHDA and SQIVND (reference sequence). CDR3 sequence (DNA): TGTGCCAGTAGTAACCTCGGGACAGGGCCCTACGAGCAGTACTTC. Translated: CASSNLGTGPYEQYF.

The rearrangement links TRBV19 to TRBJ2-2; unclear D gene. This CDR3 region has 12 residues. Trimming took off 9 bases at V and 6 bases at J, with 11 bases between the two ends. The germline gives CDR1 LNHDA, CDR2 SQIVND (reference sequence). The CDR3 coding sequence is TGTGCCAGCCGGGCGGCGGCCGGGGAGCTGTTTTTT. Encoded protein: CASRAAAGELFF.

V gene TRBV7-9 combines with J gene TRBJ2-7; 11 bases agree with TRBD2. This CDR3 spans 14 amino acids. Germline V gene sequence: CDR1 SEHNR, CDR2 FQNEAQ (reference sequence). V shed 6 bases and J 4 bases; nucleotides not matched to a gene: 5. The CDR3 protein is CASSPTSGGYEQYF. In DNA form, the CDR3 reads TGTGCCAGCAGTCCTACTAGCGGGGGATACGAGCAGTACTTC. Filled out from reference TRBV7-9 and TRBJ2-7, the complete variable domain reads DTGVSQNPRHKITKRGQNVTFRCDPISEHNRLYWYRQTLGQGPEFLTYFQNEAQLEKSRLLSDRFSAERPKGSFSTLEIQRTEQGDSAMYLCASSPTSGGYEQYFGPGTRLTVT.

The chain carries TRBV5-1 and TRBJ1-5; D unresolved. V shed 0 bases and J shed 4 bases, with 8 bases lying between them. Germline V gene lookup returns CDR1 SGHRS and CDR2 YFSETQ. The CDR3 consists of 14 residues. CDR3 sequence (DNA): TGCGCCAGCAGCTTGGTATCGGGGAATCAGCCCCAGCATTTT. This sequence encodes CASSLVSGNQPQHF.

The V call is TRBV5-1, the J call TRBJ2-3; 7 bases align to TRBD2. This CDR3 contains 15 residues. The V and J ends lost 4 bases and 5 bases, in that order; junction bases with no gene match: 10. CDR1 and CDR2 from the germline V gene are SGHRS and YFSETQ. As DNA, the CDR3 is TGCGCCAGCAGCCCAGCGGCGGGAGTGGTAGATACGCAGTATTTT. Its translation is CASSPAAGVVDTQYF.

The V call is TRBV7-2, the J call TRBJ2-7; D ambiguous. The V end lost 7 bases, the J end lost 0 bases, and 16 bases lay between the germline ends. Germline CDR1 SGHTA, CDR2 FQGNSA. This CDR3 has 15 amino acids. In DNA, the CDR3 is TGTGCCAGCAACTCCGGCCTAGGGCTCTCCTACGAGCAGTACTTC. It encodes CASNSGLGLSYEQYF. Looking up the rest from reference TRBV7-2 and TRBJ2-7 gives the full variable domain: GAGVSQSPSNKVTEKGKDVELRCDPISGHTALYWYRQSLGQGLEFLIYFQGNSAPDKSGLPSDRFSAERTGGSVSTLTIQRTQQEDSAVYLCASNSGLGLSYEQYFGPGTRLTVT.

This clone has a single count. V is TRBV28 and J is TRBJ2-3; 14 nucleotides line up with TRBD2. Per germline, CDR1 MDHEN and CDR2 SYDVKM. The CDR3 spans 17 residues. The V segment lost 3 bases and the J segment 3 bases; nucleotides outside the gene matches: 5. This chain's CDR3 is CASSFPGTSGRTDTQYF. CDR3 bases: TGTGCCAGCAGTTTCCCCGGGACTAGCGGGAGAACAGATACGCAGTATTTT.

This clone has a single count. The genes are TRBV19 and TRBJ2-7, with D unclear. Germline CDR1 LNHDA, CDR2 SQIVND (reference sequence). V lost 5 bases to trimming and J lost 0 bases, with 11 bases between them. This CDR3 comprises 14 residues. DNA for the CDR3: TGTGCCAGTAGTTTCGGCCGGAGCTCCTACGAGCAGTACTTC. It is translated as CASSFGRSSYEQYF.

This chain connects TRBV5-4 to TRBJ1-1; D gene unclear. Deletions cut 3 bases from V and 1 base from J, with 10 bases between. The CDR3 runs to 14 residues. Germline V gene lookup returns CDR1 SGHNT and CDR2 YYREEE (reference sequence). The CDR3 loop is CASSSHPSNTEAFF. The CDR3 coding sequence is TGTGCCAGCAGCTCCCACCCCTCGAACACTGAAGCTTTCTTT.

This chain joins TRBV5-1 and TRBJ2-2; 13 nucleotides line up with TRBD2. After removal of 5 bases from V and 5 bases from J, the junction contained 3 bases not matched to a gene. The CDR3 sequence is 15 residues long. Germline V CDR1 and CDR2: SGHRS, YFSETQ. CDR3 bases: TGCGCCAGCAGTGAGGGACTAGCGGGAACCGGGGAGCTGTTTTTT. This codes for CASSEGLAGTGELFF. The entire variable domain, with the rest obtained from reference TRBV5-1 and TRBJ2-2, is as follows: KAGVTQTPRYLIKTRGQQVTLSCSPISGHRSVSWYQQTPGQGLQFLFEYFSETQRNKGNFPGRFSGRQFSNSRSEMNVSTLELGDSALYLCASSEGLAGTGELFFGEGSRLTVL.

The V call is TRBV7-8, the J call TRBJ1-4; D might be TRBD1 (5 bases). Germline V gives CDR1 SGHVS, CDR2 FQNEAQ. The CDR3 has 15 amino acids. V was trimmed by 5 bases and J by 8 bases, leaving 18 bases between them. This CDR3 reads CASSPRTSGGEKLFF. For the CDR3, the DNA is TGTGCCAGCAGCCCGCGGACCTCCGGGGGGGAAAAACTGTTTTTT.

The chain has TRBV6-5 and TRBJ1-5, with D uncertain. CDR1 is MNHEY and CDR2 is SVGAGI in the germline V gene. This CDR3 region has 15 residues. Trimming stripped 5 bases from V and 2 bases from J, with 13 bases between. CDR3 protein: CASSRTGPGNQPQHF. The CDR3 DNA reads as TGTGCCAGCAGTCGGACGGGCCCAGGCAATCAGCCCCAGCATTTT.

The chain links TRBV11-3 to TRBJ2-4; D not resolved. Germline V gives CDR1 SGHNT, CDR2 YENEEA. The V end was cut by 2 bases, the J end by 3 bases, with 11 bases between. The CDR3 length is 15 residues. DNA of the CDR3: TGTGCCAGCAGCTTAATTCACGATGTCAAAAACATTCAGTACTTC. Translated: CASSLIHDVKNIQYF.

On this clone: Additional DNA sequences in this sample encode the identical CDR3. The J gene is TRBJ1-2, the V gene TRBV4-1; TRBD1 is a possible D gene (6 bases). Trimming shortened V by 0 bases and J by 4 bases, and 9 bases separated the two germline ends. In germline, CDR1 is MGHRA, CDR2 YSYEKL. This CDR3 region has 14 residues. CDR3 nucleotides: TGCGCCAGCAGCCAAGAGGGGGCAGGCTATGGCTACACCTTC. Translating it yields CASSQEGAGYGYTF.

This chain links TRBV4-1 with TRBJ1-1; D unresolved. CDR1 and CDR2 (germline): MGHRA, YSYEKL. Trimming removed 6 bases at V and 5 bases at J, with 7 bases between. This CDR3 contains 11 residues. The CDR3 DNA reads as TGCGCCAGCAGACAGTCGACTGAAGCTTTCTTT. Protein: CASRQSTEAFF.

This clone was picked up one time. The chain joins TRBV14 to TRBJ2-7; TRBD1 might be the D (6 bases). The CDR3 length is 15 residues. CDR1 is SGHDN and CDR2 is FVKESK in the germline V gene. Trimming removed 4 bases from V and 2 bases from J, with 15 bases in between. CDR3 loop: CASSRSGASAYEQYF. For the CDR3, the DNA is TGTGCCAGCAGCCGCTCAGGGGCGTCAGCCTACGAGCAGTACTTC.

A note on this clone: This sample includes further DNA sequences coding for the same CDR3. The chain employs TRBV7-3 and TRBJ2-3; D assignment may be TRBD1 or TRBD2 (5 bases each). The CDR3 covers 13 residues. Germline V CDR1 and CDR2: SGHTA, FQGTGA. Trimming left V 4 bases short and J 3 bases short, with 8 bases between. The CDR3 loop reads CASSSGPTDTQYF. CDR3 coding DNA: TGTGCCAGCAGCTCGGGACCGACAGATACGCAGTATTTT.

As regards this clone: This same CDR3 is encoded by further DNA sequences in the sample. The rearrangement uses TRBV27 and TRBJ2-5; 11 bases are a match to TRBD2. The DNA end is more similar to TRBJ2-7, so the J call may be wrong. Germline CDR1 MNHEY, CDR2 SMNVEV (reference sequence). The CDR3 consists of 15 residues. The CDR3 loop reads CASSFLTSGTYEQYF. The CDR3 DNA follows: TGTGCCAGCAGTTTTTTGACTAGCGGGACCTACGAGCAGTACTTC.

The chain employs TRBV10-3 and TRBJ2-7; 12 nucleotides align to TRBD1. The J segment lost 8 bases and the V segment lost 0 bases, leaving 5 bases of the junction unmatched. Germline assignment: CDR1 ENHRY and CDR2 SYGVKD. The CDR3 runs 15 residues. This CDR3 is CAISESGTGGAQQYF. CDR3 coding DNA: TGTGCCATCAGTGAGTCCGGGACAGGGGGCGCTCAGCAGTACTTC.

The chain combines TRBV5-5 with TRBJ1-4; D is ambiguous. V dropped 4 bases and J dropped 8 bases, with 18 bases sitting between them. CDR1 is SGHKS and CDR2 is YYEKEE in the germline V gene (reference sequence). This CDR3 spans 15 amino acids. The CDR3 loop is CASSTGRVHEEKLFF. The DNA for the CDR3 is TGTGCCAGCAGCACGGGCCGAGTCCACGAAGAAAAACTGTTTTTT.

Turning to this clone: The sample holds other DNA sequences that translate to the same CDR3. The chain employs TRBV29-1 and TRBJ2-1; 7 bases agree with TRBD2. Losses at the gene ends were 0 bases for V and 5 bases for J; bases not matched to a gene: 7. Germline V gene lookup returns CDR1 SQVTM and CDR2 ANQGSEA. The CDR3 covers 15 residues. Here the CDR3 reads CSVEDHSGRNNEQFF. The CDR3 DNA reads TGCAGCGTTGAAGATCACTCCGGGAGGAACAATGAGCAGTTCTTC.

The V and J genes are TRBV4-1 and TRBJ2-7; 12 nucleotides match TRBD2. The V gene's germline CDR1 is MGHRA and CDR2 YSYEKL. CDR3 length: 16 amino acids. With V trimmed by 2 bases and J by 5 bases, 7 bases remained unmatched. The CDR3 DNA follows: TGCGCCAGCAGCCAAACAAGACTAGCGGGAGCGGACGAGCAGTACTTC. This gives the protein CASSQTRLAGADEQYF.

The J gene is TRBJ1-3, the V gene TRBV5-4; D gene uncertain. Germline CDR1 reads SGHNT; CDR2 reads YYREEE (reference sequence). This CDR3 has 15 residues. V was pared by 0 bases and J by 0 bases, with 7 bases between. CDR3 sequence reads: CASSLEGFSGNTIYF. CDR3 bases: TGTGCCAGCAGCTTGGAAGGTTTCTCTGGAAACACCATATATTTT.

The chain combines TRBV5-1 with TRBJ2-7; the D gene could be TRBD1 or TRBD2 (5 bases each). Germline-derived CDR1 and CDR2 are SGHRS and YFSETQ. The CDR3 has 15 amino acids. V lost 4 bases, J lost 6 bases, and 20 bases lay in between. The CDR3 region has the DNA TGCGCCAGCAGCCTCGCGGAGAGGGGTAAGGGCGAGCAGTACTTC. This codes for CASSLAERGKGEQYF. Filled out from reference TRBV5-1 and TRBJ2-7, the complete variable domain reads KAGVTQTPRYLIKTRGQQVTLSCSPISGHRSVSWYQQTPGQGLQFLFEYFSETQRNKGNFPGRFSGRQFSNSRSEMNVSTLELGDSALYLCASSLAERGKGEQYFGPGTRLTVT.

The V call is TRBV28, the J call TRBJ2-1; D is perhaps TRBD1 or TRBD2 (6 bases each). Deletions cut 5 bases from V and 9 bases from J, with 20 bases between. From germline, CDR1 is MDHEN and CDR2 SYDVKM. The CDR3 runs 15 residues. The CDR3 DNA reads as TGTGCCAGCAGTCCCCGACTAGGGGGAGTGAGTGAGCAGTTCTTC. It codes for CASSPRLGGVSEQFF.

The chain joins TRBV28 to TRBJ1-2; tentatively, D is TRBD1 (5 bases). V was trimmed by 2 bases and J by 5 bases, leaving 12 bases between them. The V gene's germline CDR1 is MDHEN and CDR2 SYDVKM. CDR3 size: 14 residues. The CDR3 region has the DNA TGTGCCAGCAGTTTAATAGGCAGGGAATATGGCTACACCTTC. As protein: CASSLIGREYGYTF.